The clone carrying this T cell receptor (delta chain) has only a few counts. Its antigen is still unknown. Germline values: CDR1 TSWWSYY, CDR2 QGS. This CDR3 is built from 20 residues. V trimming: 5 bases; J trimming: 0 bases; junction bases outside the gene matches: 19. The data originate from a study of Vδ1+ human thymocytes. Overall study findings and caveats: Thymic delta-chain repertoires held about 20% Vdelta2 sequences and few Vdelta3, despite high sort purity. Many TRG clonotypes were shared between donors; TRD repertoires were essentially private. Thymic TRG and TRD repertoires appeared highly polyclonal, with Gaussian CDR3 length distributions.

RNA was extracted from the cells and then reverse transcribed. The CDR3 regions were amplified by multiplex PCR from V-gene primers to a constant-region primer. TCRdb reanalysed the multiplex PCR reads with CATT. The table has around 56,000 delta-chain clones, roughly 16% seen once. The sequence derives from a girl younger than two who had congenital heart surgery. The chain carries TRDV1 and TRDJ1; 9 bases align to TRDD3. Sequencing used Vdelta1+ gamma-delta thymocytes from the thymus. Subset of the sample: FACS-sorted CD3+ TCRalphabeta- TCRVdelta1+ TCRVdelta2- thymocytes. The CDR3, as DNA: TGTGCTCTTGGGAGACTTCCTGTCTGGGGGATCCACGATAACACCGATAAACTCATCTTT. It codes for CALGRLPVWGIHDNTDKLIF.